Given below is one T cell receptor (beta chain) in context. A single count supports this clone. The antigen this receptor binds is unknown. There are no base qualities to consult, and no much larger clone falls within one base. This entry belongs to a study of shared clonotypes between healthy human individuals (dated by TCRdb to 2020 to 2022). Broadly, across the study: Three men and two women, aged 18 to 49 years, made up the cohort. For each donor, CD4 naive and CD4 memory were each given three plates, CD8 naive was given two plates, and CD8 memory was given one plate. The study deeply sequenced blood TCR repertoires of five healthy adults to estimate repertoire size and the extent of clonotype sharing between individuals. To increase sequencing depth and limit assay-specific biases, TCR repertoire library preparation and sequencing were carried out by different laboratories using diverse techniques. Each donor's leukapheresis produced roughly between about 0.85 and 10 billion PBMCs. The study at large found these results: Naive subsets generally had larger estimated clonotype richness than memory subsets did. Higher generation probabilities were observed for clonotypes shared by all four sorted-subset donors than for non-shared clonotypes. Sampling was limited to blood, and TCR repertoires in tissue likely differ from TCR repertoires in blood. Sharing across a few donors was observed for approximately 5% of naive CD4, about 4% of naive CD8, 2% to 2.5% of memory CD4, and about 0.39% of memory CD8 clonotypes. The genetic and exposure-history diversity represented was limited by the small number of donors. Incomplete sequencing was indicated by rarefaction of sorted-subset datasets, despite the large sequencing depth. Based on pairwise subsampling, the degree of clonotype sharing among donors was expected to be affected by sequencing depth.

CD8 naive samples were obtained by positive selection for CCR7 among CD45RO-negative cells, yielding a CD45RA+CCR7+ population from which TemRA cells were excluded. The donors were healthy, HIV-negative adults who had no recently reported acute infections or vaccinations. All donors were Caucasian adults living in Nashville, Tennessee, USA. Blood was obtained by leukapheresis, after which PBMCs were separated by Ficoll-Histopaque density gradient centrifugation and cryopreserved in liquid nitrogen vapor phase. Analytical flow cytometry was used to check the purity and quantity of every magnetically sorted T cell population. Genomic DNA was isolated from every sorted fraction and measured by UV absorbance on a Nanodrop 2000c. The CDR3 runs 17 amino acids, cysteine and phenylalanine included. Here the CDR3 DNA is all that survives: 51 bases in frame from base 1. CDR1 and CDR2, looked up from the germline V gene, are SGHRS and YFSETQ. The V end loses 4 bases and the J end loses 11 bases, and a stretch of 30 bases separates them.

Using the deep immunoSEQ assay, multiplex PCR amplified TCR CDR3 regions from genomic DNA. Genomic DNA extracted from each cell subset was distributed evenly over all wells of several immunoSEQ 96-well plates, and each plate served as one replicate. Each replicate PCR for sorted subsets received roughly 0.2 ug genomic DNA, equal to about 30,000 T cell genomes. Purified libraries were measured with a Qubit 3.0 fluorometer, size-checked on a Bioanalyzer 2100, and measured again with the KAPA Library Quantification kit. Each immunoSEQ 96-well plate was sequenced on its own single-read 150-cycle Illumina NextSeq 550 flow cell. The source study handled its data this way. Because only junctional sequences without quality scores were contained in the immunoSEQ output, filtering matching that applied to full-length reads could not be performed. Sequences were annotated with PyIR, a Python wrapper for IgBLAST v1.9, using IMGT germline references to assign V/J genes and CDR3. Any read was removed if the V/J assignment was weak (E-value above 1e-6), the CDR3 was missing, or the read contained stop codons, out-of-frame junctions, or ambiguous translated residues. A V3J clonotype was defined by an identical inferred V gene, J gene, and CDR3 amino acid sequence. Percentage overlap between repertoires was calculated by dividing the number of shared unique clonotypes by the size of the smaller repertoire. Three approaches were used to assess repertoire richness: RTK rarefaction, the Chao1 estimator, and Recon v2.1 estimates of unobserved clonotypes. Generation probabilities for all TCRbeta clonotypes obtained by the gDNA method from four donors were computed using OLGA. Sourced from immuneACCESS, this table was stored by TCRdb with only in-frame sequences that have V and J called. A share of the clones is absent; for the studies checked, an unresolved V gene accounts for under half, and the remainder has no known explanation. V and J calls and clone size are those listed in that table; D and trimming were worked out from the DNA. The sample table lists some 2 million clones, about 94% of them with a count of one. About 1.1% of the sample belongs to the ten largest clones.

Sequencing was done on a sample of naive CD8+ T cells sorted from blood. Sample cell subset or site, as interpreted from the label and publication: CD45RA+CCR7+. The clonotype was recovered from a man between 18 and 35 years old in good health. Rearrangement joined TRBV5-1 to TRBJ1-1; tentative D gene TRBD1, with 5 bases matching. The DNA reads TGCGCCAGCAGCCCGGGGAACTCAGGGATTCTGCTCCAGGAGGCTTTCTTT. It is translated as CASSPGNSGILLQEAFF.